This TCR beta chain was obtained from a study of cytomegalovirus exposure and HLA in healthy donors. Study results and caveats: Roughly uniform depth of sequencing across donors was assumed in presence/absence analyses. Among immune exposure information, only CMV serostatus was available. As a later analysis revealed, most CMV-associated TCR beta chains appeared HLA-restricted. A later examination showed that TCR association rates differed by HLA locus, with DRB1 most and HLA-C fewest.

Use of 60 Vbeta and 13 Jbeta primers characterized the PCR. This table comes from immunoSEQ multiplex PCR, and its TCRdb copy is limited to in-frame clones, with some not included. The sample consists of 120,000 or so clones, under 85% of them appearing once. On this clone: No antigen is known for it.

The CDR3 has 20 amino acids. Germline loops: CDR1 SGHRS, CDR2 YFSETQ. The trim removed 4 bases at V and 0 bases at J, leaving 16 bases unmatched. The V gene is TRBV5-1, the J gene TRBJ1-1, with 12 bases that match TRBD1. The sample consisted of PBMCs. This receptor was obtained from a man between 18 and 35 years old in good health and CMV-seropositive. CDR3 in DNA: TGCGCCAGCAGCCAGAACCCGGGACAGGGGGCCTTAGTGGTGAACACTGAAGCTTTCTTT. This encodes CASSQNPGQGALVVNTEAFF.